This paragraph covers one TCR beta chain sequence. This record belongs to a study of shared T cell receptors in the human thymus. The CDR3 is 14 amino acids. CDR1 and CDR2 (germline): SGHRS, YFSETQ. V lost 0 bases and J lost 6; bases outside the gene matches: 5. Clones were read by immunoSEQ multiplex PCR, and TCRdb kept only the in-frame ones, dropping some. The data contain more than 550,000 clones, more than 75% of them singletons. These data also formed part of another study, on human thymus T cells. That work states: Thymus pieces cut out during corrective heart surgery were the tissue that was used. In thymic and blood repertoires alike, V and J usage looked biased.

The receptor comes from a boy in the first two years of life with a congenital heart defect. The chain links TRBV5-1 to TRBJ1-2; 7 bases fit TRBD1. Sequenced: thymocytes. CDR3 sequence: CASSLVQGEDGYTF. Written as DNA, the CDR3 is TGCGCCAGCAGCTTGGTTCAGGGGGAGGATGGCTACACCTTC.